One sample yielded the 14 T cell receptor beta chains listed below, sequenced in a study of blood T cell repertoires in COVID-19. Produced via immunoSEQ multiplex PCR; TCRdb's table is partial and in-frame only. The sample shows about 340,000 clones, around 86% of them seen only once. Sequencing used PBMCs or T cells enriched from blood (not recorded which). The origin of the receptors is a woman between 35 and 50 years old with acute COVID-19.

The genes are TRBV6-5 and TRBJ2-1, with a possible D match to TRBD2 (6 bases). The germline gives CDR1 MNHEY, CDR2 SVGAGI. Trimming cost V 6 bases and J 6 bases, with 18 bases left between them. The CDR3 has 15 residues. The CDR3 nucleotides read TGTGCCAGCAGCCAGTCCGGGACCGGGGGCAATGAGCAGTTCTTC. Its translation: CASSQSGTGGNEQFF.

V usage is TRBV7-2 and J usage is TRBJ2-5; D is perhaps TRBD2 (5 bases). This CDR3 contains 15 residues. Germline V gene lookup returns CDR1 SGHTA and CDR2 FQGNSA. Trimming removed 1 base from V and 9 bases from J, with 18 bases in between. The CDR3 nucleotides are TGTGCCAGCAGCTTAGTATTCCCGACCACGGGATCCCAGTACTTC. Its translation: CASSLVFPTTGSQYF.

The rearrangement joins TRBV4-2 to TRBJ1-5, with a possible D match to TRBD1 (6 bases). V was trimmed by 8 bases and J by 0 bases, leaving 17 bases between them. Germline assignment: CDR1 LGHNA and CDR2 YNFKEQ. The CDR3 is 16 residues long. The CDR3 coding sequence is TGTGCCAGCTGGGGGCTGAAAATCAATAGCAATCAGCCCCAGCATTTT. Protein sequence: CASWGLKINSNQPQHF.

The rearrangement links TRBV3-1 (or the pseudogene TRBV3-2) to TRBJ2-4; D remains unclear. Trimming removed 1 base from V and 0 bases from J, with 10 bases in between. Germline V CDR1 and CDR2: LGHDT, YNNKEL (reference sequence). The CDR3 is made up of 16 amino acids. The CDR3 reads CASSQGGNLAKNIQYF. The CDR3 coding sequence is TGTGCCAGCAGCCAAGGCGGAAATTTAGCCAAAAACATTCAGTACTTC.

J is TRBJ1-6 and V is TRBV6-2 or TRBV6-3; TRBD1 agrees at 7 bases. The V gene's germline CDR1 is MNHEY and CDR2 SVGEGT. The CDR3 length is 14 residues. With 6 bases clipped from V and 6 bases from J, the junction kept 5 bases outside the gene matches. CDR3 in DNA: TGTGCCAGCAGCTTACAGGGGTCTAATTCACCCCTCCACTTT. Protein sequence: CASSLQGSNSPLHF.

The rearrangement joins TRBV6-2 or TRBV6-3 to TRBJ2-1; 7 bases agree with TRBD2. V was clipped by 2 bases and J by 0 bases; unmatched bases: 4. In germline, CDR1 is MNHEY, CDR2 SVGEGT. The CDR3 totals 16 residues. CDR3 residues: CASSYGTTSSYNEQFF. In nucleotides, the CDR3 is TGTGCCAGCAGTTACGGGACTACAAGCTCCTACAATGAGCAGTTCTTC.

V and J are TRBV27 and TRBJ2-7, with 11 nucleotides matching TRBD2. The CDR3 has 16 amino acids. With 2 bases clipped from V and 2 bases from J, the junction kept 5 bases outside the gene matches. Germline CDR1 is MNHEY and CDR2 is SMNVEV (reference sequence). CDR3 in amino acids: CASSLRPSGRPYEQYF. The CDR3 DNA sequence: TGTGCCAGCAGTTTACGTCCTAGCGGGAGGCCCTACGAGCAGTACTTC.

This sequence joins TRBV5-6 and TRBJ1-1, with D possibly being TRBD1 (6 bases). Germline V gene sequence: CDR1 SGHDT, CDR2 YYEEEE. The V and J ends lost 5 bases and 1 base respectively, with 12 bases between them. CDR3 size: 14 residues. CDR3 sequence reads: CASRLQGPNTEAFF. CDR3 coding DNA: TGTGCCAGCAGATTACAGGGCCCGAACACTGAAGCTTTCTTT.

The rearrangement joins TRBV7-8 to TRBJ2-3; TRBD2 aligns across 14 bases. Trimming at V came to 4 bases and at J to 6 bases, leaving 6 bases not matched to a gene. Germline V gene lookup returns CDR1 SGHVS and CDR2 FQNEAQ. The CDR3 runs to 16 residues. CDR3 bases: TGTGCCAGCAGCTCCGGGACTAGCGGGAGAAGGGATACGCAGTATTTT. It codes for CASSSGTSGRRDTQYF. Full variable domain (outside the CDR3, taken from reference TRBV7-8 and TRBJ2-3): GAGVSQSPRYKVAKRGQDVALRCDPISGHVSLFWYQQALGQGPEFLTYFQNEAQLDKSGLPSDRFFAERPEGSVSTLKIQRTQQEDSAVYLCASSSGTSGRRDTQYFGPGTRLTVL.

V gene TRBV3-1 (or the pseudogene TRBV3-2) combines with J gene TRBJ1-2; a possible D gene is TRBD1 (6 bases). Trimming shortened V by 2 bases and J by 2 bases, and 9 bases separated the two germline ends. The CDR3 sequence is 14 residues long. The V gene's germline CDR1 is LGHDT and CDR2 YNNKEL (reference sequence). The CDR3 is CASSQQGPNYGYTF. The DNA of the CDR3 is TGTGCCAGCAGCCAACAGGGGCCGAACTATGGCTACACCTTC.

The chain recombines TRBV11-2 with TRBJ2-3, with D hard to call. The CDR3 has 14 amino acids. V gave up 1 base and J gave up 3 bases, with 8 bases separating them. Germline-derived CDR1 and CDR2 are SGHAT and FQNNGV. In DNA form, the CDR3 reads TGTGCCAGCAGCTTAGTCCTAATAACAGATACGCAGTATTTT. This sequence encodes CASSLVLITDTQYF.

This chain joins TRBV19 and TRBJ2-1, with 9 nucleotides matching TRBD2. Germline trimming cut 10 bases from V and 2 bases from J; bases unmatched to any gene: 6. In germline, CDR1 is LNHDA, CDR2 SQIVND (reference sequence). There are 14 residues in the CDR3. The DNA for the CDR3 is TGTGCCACTGCGCTAGCGGGGACCTACAATGAGCAGTTCTTC. It translates to CATALAGTYNEQFF.

The rearrangement joins TRBV4-1 to TRBJ2-5, with D perhaps TRBD2 (5 bases). Trimming took 6 bases from V and 4 from J, leaving 15 bases between them. The length of the CDR3 is 14 residues. Germline lookup yields CDR1 MGHRA and CDR2 YSYEKL. The CDR3 DNA is TGCGCCAGCAGTGTGGACTGGCTGCGAGAGACCCAGTACTTC. This translates into CASSVDWLRETQYF.

The chain recombines TRBV29-1 with TRBJ1-2; 9 positions agree with TRBD1. Germline lookup yields CDR1 SQVTM and CDR2 ANQGSEA. The junction had 7 bases not matched to a gene; V was cut back by 5 bases and J by 3 bases. The CDR3 contains 14 residues. As DNA, the CDR3 is TGCAGCGTTTATTTGACAGGGGGGGACTATGGCTACACCTTC. This codes for CSVYLTGGDYGYTF.